One sample yielded the 17 T cell receptor beta chains listed below, sequenced in a study of shared clonotypes between healthy human individuals. Profiled with immunoSEQ multiplex PCR; TCRdb holds only in-frame clones, not every one. The sample consists of around 2.5 million clones, roughly 93% of them appearing once. Sequenced sample: naive CD4+ T cells from PBMCs. The subset here: CD45RA+ positively selected. These receptors were obtained from a man younger than 35 in good health. Some clones in this sample may be carry-over from other donors' samples.

The chain links TRBV19 to TRBJ2-5; D is perhaps TRBD2 (6 bases). From germline, CDR1 is LNHDA and CDR2 SQIVND (reference sequence). The CDR3 is made up of 15 amino acids. V was clipped by 3 bases and J by 3 bases, with 14 bases between them. The chain's CDR3 is CASSISLRGKETQYF. The CDR3 DNA follows: TGTGCCAGTAGTATTTCCCTTCGGGGGAAAGAGACCCAGTACTTC.

This rearrangement joins TRBV15 to TRBJ2-5; 8 positions match TRBD2. Trimming took 8 bases from V and 5 from J; bases not matched to a gene: 13. Per germline, CDR1 LNHNV and CDR2 YYDKDF (reference sequence). The CDR3 extends over 15 amino acids. CDR3 loop: CATRRGSGSLETQYF. The CDR3, as DNA: TGTGCCACCCGCCGGGGAAGCGGGAGTTTGGAGACCCAGTACTTC.

The chain recombines TRBV5-1 with TRBJ1-2; D might be TRBD1 (6 bases). The germline V gene encodes CDR1 SGHRS and CDR2 YFSETQ. V gave up 0 bases and J gave up 5 bases, with 11 bases separating them. The CDR3 runs to 14 residues. The CDR3 DNA sequence: TGCGCCAGCAGCTTGGCGCAGGGGACTTATGGCTACACCTTC. Protein: CASSLAQGTYGYTF.

This clone was observed a handful of times. V and J are TRBV10-1 and TRBJ1-1, with TRBD1 as a possible D gene (5 bases). CDR1 is WNHNN and CDR2 is SYGVQD in the germline V gene (reference sequence). This CDR3 comprises 13 residues. Trimming removed 2 bases from V and 5 bases from J, with 9 bases in between. CDR3 nucleotide sequence: TGCGCCAGCAGTGAGAGGGGAAGGACTGAAGCTTTCTTT. Amino acid sequence: CASSERGRTEAFF.

As concerns this clone: One junction end disagrees with the germline gene, perhaps due to a read error. This sequence joins TRBV7-9 and TRBJ1-1; D gene uncertain. The germline CDR1 and CDR2 sequences are SEHNR and FQNEAQ (reference sequence). The CDR3 consists of 13 residues. The CDR3, as DNA: TGTGTCAGCAGCTTAGAACCGAACACTGAAGCTTTCTTT. Encoded protein: CVSSLEPNTEAFF.

The J gene is TRBJ2-1, the V gene TRBV6-6, with D possibly matching TRBD2 (6 bases). CDR3 length: 11 amino acids. Germline-derived CDR1 and CDR2 are MNHNY and SVGAGI (reference sequence). V lost 11 bases and J 4 bases, leaving 9 bases between the germline ends. CDR3 sequence (DNA): TGTGCCGCGGGAACTTACAATGAGCAGTTCTTC. Its translation: CAAGTYNEQFF.

This chain uses TRBV6-1 with TRBJ2-5; D unclear. From germline, CDR1 is MNHNS and CDR2 SASEGT. This CDR3 has 13 residues. V was pared by 1 base and J by 4 bases, with 7 bases between. CDR3 loop: CASSEVGPETQYF. CDR3 nucleotide sequence: TGTGCCAGCAGTGAAGTGGGCCCAGAGACCCAGTACTTC.

This chain links TRBV30 with TRBJ2-6; D not certain. Trimming took off 7 bases at V and 0 bases at J, with 13 bases between the two ends. This CDR3 region has 15 residues. Germline V CDR1 and CDR2: GTSNPN, SVGIG (reference sequence). The CDR3 is CALGLPPSGANVLTF. The CDR3 DNA sequence: TGTGCCTTAGGCCTCCCCCCCTCTGGGGCCAACGTCCTGACTTTC.

V usage is TRBV18 and J usage is TRBJ1-2, with 7 bases matching TRBD1. This CDR3 comprises 15 residues. Germline-derived CDR1 and CDR2 are KGHSH and LQKENI. V dropped 2 bases and J dropped 7; count of bases not matched to a gene: 10. CDR3 DNA sequence: TGTGCCAGCTCACCAGGTGGGGCAGGGGGACCTGGCTACACCTTC. It yields the protein CASSPGGAGGPGYTF.

The gene calls are TRBV10-3 and TRBJ2-7; D is possibly TRBD1 or TRBD2 (5 bases each). V lost 0 bases and J lost 5, with 14 bases in between. The CDR3 runs 15 residues. The V gene's germline CDR1 is ENHRY and CDR2 SYGVKD. CDR3 DNA sequence: TGTGCCATCAGTGAGTCTAGCGCCAGGGCCCACGAGCAGTACTTC. Its protein is CAISESSARAHEQYF.

The CDR3 spells CASSQPRDGSYGYTF. CDR3 DNA sequence: TGTGCCAGCAGCCAACCTAGGGACGGAAGCTATGGCTACACCTTC. The chain is built from TRBV28 and TRBJ1-2; possibly TRBD1 for D (5 bases). This CDR3 region has 15 residues. CDR1 and CDR2 (germline): MDHEN, SYDVKM. Trimming took off 6 bases at V and 4 bases at J, with 18 bases between the two ends.

This chain joins TRBV29-1 and TRBJ2-1, with D maybe TRBD1 (5 bases). From germline, CDR1 is SQVTM and CDR2 ANQGSEA. The CDR3 length is 13 residues. With 6 bases removed from V and 0 bases from J, the gap between germline ends came to 9 bases. The CDR3 is CSVGRDSYNEQFF. CDR3 DNA sequence: TGCAGCGTCGGCAGGGACTCCTACAATGAGCAGTTCTTC.

The rearrangement joins TRBV28 to TRBJ1-2, with D perhaps TRBD1 (6 bases). Trimming took 2 bases from V and 4 from J, leaving 11 bases between them. This CDR3 comprises 14 residues. Germline V lookup: CDR1 MDHEN, CDR2 SYDVKM. DNA of the CDR3: TGTGCCAGCAGTTTACGGGGGGGCAGCTATGGCTACACCTTC. Translation gives CASSLRGGSYGYTF.

The chain's CDR3 is CASSYSTLYGYTF. CDR3 coding DNA: TGTGCCAGCAGTTACTCGACGTTATATGGCTACACCTTC. The rearrangement links TRBV6-6 to TRBJ1-2; D uncertain. The germline gives CDR1 MNHNY, CDR2 SVGAGI (reference sequence). The V gene lost 0 bases and the J gene lost 5 bases, with 7 bases spanning the gap. CDR3 length equals 13 residues.

The chain employs TRBV6-5 and TRBJ1-2; D may be TRBD1 (5 bases). V lost 6 bases and J 4 bases, leaving 18 bases between the germline ends. This CDR3 has 15 residues. CDR1 and CDR2 from the germline V gene are MNHEY and SVGAGI. For the CDR3, the DNA is TGTGCCAGCAGCCCCTCAAGGCAGGGAGGCTATGGCTACACCTTC. Amino acids: CASSPSRQGGYGYTF.

The chain links TRBV7-9 to TRBJ2-7; TRBD2 might be the D (6 bases). This CDR3 has 16 residues. Trimming pared 6 bases from V and 2 bases from J, leaving 20 bases between. Germline V gene lookup returns CDR1 SEHNR and CDR2 FQNEAQ (reference sequence). The CDR3 nucleotides are TGTGCCAGCAGGGGAGGAGAAGCGATGAAAACCTACGAGCAGTACTTC. Translation: CASRGGEAMKTYEQYF.

Regarding this clone: The sample holds other DNA sequences that translate to the same CDR3. The V gene is TRBV7-2, the J gene TRBJ2-1; 13 nucleotides line up with TRBD2. V lost 1 base, J lost 10 bases, and 1 base stayed unmatched. CDR1 is SGHTA, CDR2 FQGNSA, per germline. The CDR3 is 14 amino acids. CDR3 bases: TGTGCCAGCAGCTTAGGGACTAGCGGGAGAGAGCAGTTCTTC. Encoded protein: CASSLGTSGREQFF.